The 20 T cell receptor beta chains below all came from one sample that was sequenced in a study of blood T cell repertoires in COVID-19. Sequenced by immunoSEQ multiplex PCR; TCRdb stores in-frame clones only, minus some. The sample shows fewer than 200,000 clones, approximately 84% of them seen only once. Sequenced: peripheral blood. The receptors originated from a woman of 80 years or more with COVID-19, enrolled during active disease.

The rearrangement links TRBV7-9 to TRBJ1-4; D is undetermined. Germline V lookup: CDR1 SEHNR, CDR2 FQNEAQ (reference sequence). The CDR3 is 14 amino acids. V gave up 0 bases and J gave up 4 bases, with 6 bases separating them. CDR3 amino acids: CASSLAGFNEKLFF. CDR3 bases: TGTGCCAGCAGCTTAGCCGGGTTTAATGAAAAACTGTTTTTT.

V gene TRBV7-3 combines with J gene TRBJ2-5, with 15 positions matching TRBD2. The CDR3 sequence is 16 residues long. CDR1 SGHTA and CDR2 FQGTGA come from the germline V gene. V was pared by 4 bases and J by 5 bases, with 5 bases of the junction left unmatched. Here the CDR3 reads CASSSGLAGGWETQYF. Here the CDR3 DNA reads TGTGCCAGCAGCTCGGGACTAGCGGGAGGTTGGGAGACCCAGTACTTC. Looking up the rest from reference TRBV7-3 and TRBJ2-5 gives the full variable domain: GAGVSQTPSNKVTEKGKYVELRCDPISGHTALYWYRQSLGQGPEFLIYFQGTGAADDSGLPNDRFFAVRPEGSVSTLKIQRTERGDSAVYLCASSSGLAGGWETQYFGPGTRLLVL.

Only a few counts were recorded for this clone. V gene TRBV18 combines with J gene TRBJ2-1; TRBD2 agrees at 15 bases. V trimming: 4 bases; J trimming: 3 bases; junction bases outside the gene matches: 7. CDR1 is KGHSH, CDR2 LQKENI, per germline. This CDR3 region has 18 residues. CDR3 bases: TGTGCCAGCTCACTCGGACTAGCGGGAGGGAGGCTCTACAATGAGCAGTTCTTC. Protein product: CASSLGLAGGRLYNEQFF.

This clone showed up just once. This chain joins TRBV30 and TRBJ1-2; 7 bases are shared with TRBD1. V lost 2 bases to trimming and J lost 2 bases; unmatched junction nucleotides: 5. Germline values: CDR1 GTSNPN, CDR2 SVGIG (reference sequence). The CDR3 loop spans 14 amino acids. CDR3 bases: TGTGCCTGGAGTAAATGGACAGGAAACTATGGCTACACCTTC. This sequence encodes CAWSKWTGNYGYTF.

A single count supports this clone. V gene TRBV6-2 or TRBV6-3 combines with J gene TRBJ2-5; 11 bases are a match to TRBD2. The CDR3 spans 19 residues. Losses at the gene ends were 2 bases for V and 4 bases for J; bases not matched to a gene: 15. Germline CDR1 MNHEY, CDR2 SVGEGT. This CDR3 is CASSYPEVAGGPRRETQYF. CDR3 sequence (DNA): TGTGCCAGCAGTTACCCAGAAGTAGCGGGGGGGCCGAGGAGAGAGACCCAGTACTTC.

The V call is TRBV18, the J call TRBJ1-1; TRBD1 agrees at 7 bases. Germline-derived CDR1 and CDR2 are KGHSH and LQKENI. Trimming cost V 2 bases and J 4 bases; bases outside gene matches: 4. The CDR3 totals 14 residues. CDR3 sequence: CASSPYRGGTEAFF. In nucleotides, the CDR3 is TGTGCCAGCTCACCATACAGGGGAGGCACTGAAGCTTTCTTT.

This chain joins TRBV5-5 and TRBJ1-6, with D tentatively TRBD1 (6 bases). This CDR3 has 15 residues. Germline lookup yields CDR1 SGHKS and CDR2 YYEKEE (reference sequence). V lost 3 bases to trimming and J lost 7 bases, with 14 bases between them. The CDR3 nucleotides read TGTGCCAGCAGCTCTTTCAGGGGTAGCAATTCACCCCTCCACTTT. Its protein product is CASSSFRGSNSPLHF.

This chain's CDR3 is CASREVGEQFF. CDR3 bases: TGTGCCAGCAGGGAGGTTGGTGAGCAGTTCTTC. The rearrangement links TRBV2 to TRBJ2-1, with a possible D match to TRBD2 (5 bases). The germline CDR1 and CDR2 sequences are SNHLY and FYNNEI. The CDR3 runs to 11 residues. Trimming cost V 6 bases and J 9 bases, with 9 bases left between them.

This rearrangement joins TRBV7-2 to TRBJ2-2, with TRBD2 matching 8 bases. With 4 bases clipped from V and 1 base from J, the junction kept 5 bases outside the gene matches. Germline V gene sequence: CDR1 SGHTA, CDR2 FQGNSA. CDR3 length equals 16 residues. The CDR3 DNA is TGTGCCAGCAGCTCGGCGGGAGGATTGAACACCGGGGAGCTGTTTTTT. Translated: CASSSAGGLNTGELFF.

The rearrangement uses TRBV6-4 and TRBJ1-5; D uncertain. V shed 4 bases and J shed 2 bases, with 6 bases lying between them. Germline V CDR1 and CDR2: MRHNA, SNTAGT. The CDR3 runs to 13 residues. This CDR3 reads CASSVEGNQPQHF. The CDR3 DNA is TGTGCCAGCAGTGTAGAGGGCAATCAGCCCCAGCATTTT.

The chain couples TRBV19 to TRBJ1-1; 7 positions agree with TRBD1. The CDR3 is 14 amino acids. V was clipped by 6 bases and J by 0 bases; unmatched bases: 4. In germline, CDR1 is LNHDA, CDR2 SQIVND (reference sequence). CDR3 sequence reads: CASRPQGMNTEAFF. CDR3 DNA sequence: TGTGCCAGTAGACCACAGGGGATGAACACTGAAGCTTTCTTT. Full variable domain (outside the CDR3, taken from reference TRBV19 and TRBJ1-1): DGGITQSPKYLFRKEGQNVTLSCEQNLNHDAMYWYRQDPGQGLRLIYYSQIVNDFQKGDIAEGYSVSREKKESFPLTVTSAQKNPTAFYLCASRPQGMNTEAFFGQGTRLTVV.

This chain uses TRBV10-3 with TRBJ2-1; TRBD1 matches 9 bases. CDR1 ENHRY and CDR2 SYGVKD come from the germline V gene. V shed 6 bases and J 2 bases; nucleotides not matched to a gene: 5. The CDR3 contains 15 residues. Written as DNA, the CDR3 is TGTGCCATCAGCGGGCGGGACAGGGCCTACAATGAGCAGTTCTTC. Translated, it gives CAISGRDRAYNEQFF.

This chain uses TRBV10-2 with TRBJ2-6; D unresolved. The germline CDR1 and CDR2 sequences are WSHSY and SAAADI. V lost 4 bases and J 3 bases, leaving 4 bases between the germline ends. The CDR3 length is 13 residues. The CDR3 reads CASSGSGANVLTF. The CDR3 DNA sequence: TGCGCCAGCAGTGGTAGTGGGGCCAACGTCCTGACTTTC.

The gene calls are TRBV29-1 and TRBJ2-5; 9 bases align to TRBD2. The CDR3 consists of 14 residues. Unmatched junction bases numbered 10, after V lost 6 bases and J lost 5 bases. Germline CDR1 SQVTM, CDR2 ANQGSEA. The CDR3 sequence: CSVRLAGEWETQYF. The CDR3 DNA sequence: TGCAGCGTCCGATTAGCGGGAGAGTGGGAGACCCAGTACTTC.

CDR3 in amino acids: CASSLIPSRLETQYF. As DNA, the CDR3 is TGTGCCAGCAGCTTGATTCCTAGTCGATTAGAGACCCAGTACTTC. The chain combines TRBV5-4 with TRBJ2-5; D unclear. The CDR3 length is 15 residues. Looked up from germline, CDR1 is SGHNT and CDR2 is YYREEE (reference sequence). V was shortened by 1 base and J by 4 bases, with 14 bases between the two germline ends.

V is TRBV7-8 and J is TRBJ2-7; TRBD2 matches 15 bases. The germline V gene has CDR1 SGHVS and CDR2 FQNEAQ. The V gene end was trimmed by 3 bases and the J gene end by 3 bases; junction bases not matched to a gene: 3. The CDR3 totals 16 residues. This CDR3 is CASSFGLAGGLYEQYF. CDR3 nucleotide sequence: TGTGCCAGCAGCTTTGGACTAGCGGGAGGGCTCTACGAGCAGTACTTC.

The chain has TRBV6-2 or TRBV6-3 and TRBJ1-1; D possibly corresponds to TRBD1 (6 bases). Germline lookup yields CDR1 MNHEY and CDR2 SVGEGT. The CDR3 sequence is 13 residues long. V was trimmed by 5 bases and J by 11 bases, leaving 18 bases between them. The CDR3 coding sequence is TGTGCCAGCAGTCCCTCGGGGGGGCGAAGGGCTTTCTTT. Its translation: CASSPSGGRRAFF.

The chain couples TRBV18 to TRBJ1-6; D uncertain. The CDR3 length is 15 residues. V was pared by 2 bases and J by 7 bases, with 12 bases between. Looked up from germline, CDR1 is KGHSH and CDR2 is LQKENI. The DNA of the CDR3 is TGTGCCAGCTCACCAGGGCAGGTGTCAAATTCACCCCTCCACTTT. Translated: CASSPGQVSNSPLHF. The variable domain in full, completed from reference TRBV18 and TRBJ1-6, reads NAGVMQNPRHLVRRRGQEARLRCSPMKGHSHVYWYRQLPEEGLKFMVYLQKENIIDESGMPKERFSAEFPKEGPSILRIQQVVRGDSAAYFCASSPGQVSNSPLHFGNGTRLTVT.

This chain links TRBV3-1 (or the pseudogene TRBV3-2) with TRBJ2-1; TRBD2 matches at 16 bases. CDR1 and CDR2 (germline): LGHDT, YNNKEL (reference sequence). This CDR3 is built from 19 residues. V lost 4 bases, J lost 7 bases, and 13 bases stayed unmatched. DNA for the CDR3: TGTGCCAGCAGCCGGGGACTAGCGGGAGGGCCTTTTCCGATAAATGAGCAGTTCTTC. The encoded protein is CASSRGLAGGPFPINEQFF.

The chain has TRBV5-4 and TRBJ1-4; 8 nucleotides align to TRBD1. Unmatched junction bases numbered 7, after V lost 4 bases and J lost 5 bases. CDR1 SGHNT and CDR2 YYREEE come from the germline V gene (reference sequence). The CDR3 covers 15 residues. In DNA form, the CDR3 reads TGTGCCAGCAGCCCGACCGGGACAGGAAATGAAAAACTGTTTTTT. Protein: CASSPTGTGNEKLFF.